This T cell receptor (beta chain) was sequenced in a study of cytomegalovirus exposure and HLA in healthy donors. Study at large: One earlier analysis, a look at roughly 180 million T cells, found some 100 million unique TCR beta sequences.

With 60 Vbeta and 13 Jbeta primers, the PCR was carried out. Sequencing was performed with immunoSEQ multiplex PCR; in TCRdb, only in-frame clones are kept and a portion is missing. Here the sample spans fewer than 250,000 clones, about 69% being singletons. Findings and caveats of the study: An assumption of roughly uniform sequencing depth across donors underlay the presence/absence analyses. A missense variant in DCLRE1C was later tied to TCR beta V- and J-gene trimming. Among TCR beta chains, those listed as cytomegalovirus-associated numbered under 200.

Per germline, CDR1 GTSNPN and CDR2 SVGIG (reference sequence). The V and J ends lost 1 base and 6 bases respectively, with 10 bases between them. The CDR3 covers 13 residues. Notes on this clone: Its antigen is still unknown.

This clonotype was obtained from a man younger than 40 in good health and CMV-seropositive. Sequencing input: PBMCs. V and J are TRBV30 and TRBJ1-5, with D possibly TRBD1 on 6 matching bases. Here the CDR3 DNA reads TGTGCCTGGAGTGGGGGGGGCCGTCAGCCCCAGCATTTT. As protein: CAWSGGGRQPQHF.